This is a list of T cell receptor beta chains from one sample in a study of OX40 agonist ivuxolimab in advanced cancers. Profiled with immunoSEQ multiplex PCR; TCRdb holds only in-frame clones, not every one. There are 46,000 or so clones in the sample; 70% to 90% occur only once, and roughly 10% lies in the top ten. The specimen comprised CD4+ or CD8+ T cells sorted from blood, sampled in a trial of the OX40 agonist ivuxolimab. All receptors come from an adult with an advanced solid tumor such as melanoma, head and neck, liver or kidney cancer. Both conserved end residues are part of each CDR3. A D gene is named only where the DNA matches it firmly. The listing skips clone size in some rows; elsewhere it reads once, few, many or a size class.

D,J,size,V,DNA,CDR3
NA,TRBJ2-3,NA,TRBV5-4,TGTGCCAGCAGCTTGGGAATTAGCGGAGATACGCAGTATTTT,CASSLGISGDTQYF
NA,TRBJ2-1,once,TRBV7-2,TGTGCCAGCAGCTTAAGAGGGGAAGCCTACAATGAGCAGTTCTTC,CASSLRGEAYNEQFF
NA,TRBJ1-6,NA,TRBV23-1,TGCGCCAGCAGTCAATCTCGACCACTTGAGTGGGCCCCATATAATTCACCCCTCCACTTT,CASSQSRPLEWAPYNSPLHF
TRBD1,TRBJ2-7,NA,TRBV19,TGTGCCAGTTCCAGGGGGTTGGGGTCTTACGAGCAGTACTTC,CASSRGLGSYEQYF
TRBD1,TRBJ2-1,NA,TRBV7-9,TGTGCCAGCAGCTTAGCGAGGGACAGGGGACCCTACAATGAGCAGTTCTTC,CASSLARDRGPYNEQFF
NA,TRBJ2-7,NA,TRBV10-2,TGCGCCAGCAGTGAGGGCGGGGAAGGCTACGAGCAGTACTTC,CASSEGGEGYEQYF
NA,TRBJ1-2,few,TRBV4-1,TGCGCCAGCAGCCAAGTTTATGGGGGCGCGGACTATGGCTACACCTTC,CASSQVYGGADYGYTF
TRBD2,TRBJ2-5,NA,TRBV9,TGTGCCAGCAGCGTCCTCGGGGGGGCACCCATTCCGGAGACCCAGTACTTC,CASSVLGGAPIPETQYF
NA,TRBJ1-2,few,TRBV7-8,TGTGCCAGCAGCTTACCGTATGGCTACACCTTC,CASSLPYGYTF
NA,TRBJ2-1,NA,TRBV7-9,TGTGCCAGCAGGACGGCAGGGTCGTCCTACAATGAGCAGTTCTTC,CASRTAGSSYNEQFF
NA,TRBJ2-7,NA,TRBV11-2,TGTGCCAGCAGCCTACGTAGGGGGTACGAGCAGTACTTC,CASSLRRGYEQYF
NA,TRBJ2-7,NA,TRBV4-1,TGCGCCAGCAGCCCCATAGTTAGTAGCTCCTACGAGCAGTACTTC,CASSPIVSSSYEQYF
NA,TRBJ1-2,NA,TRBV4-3,TGCGCCAGCAGCCAAGATCGGGGGAACTCTAACTATGGCTACACCTTC,CASSQDRGNSNYGYTF
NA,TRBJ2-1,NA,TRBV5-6,TGTGCCAGCAGCTTGGTTTTCAATGAGCAGTTCTTC,CASSLVFNEQFF
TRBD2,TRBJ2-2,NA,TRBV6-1,TGTGCCAGCAGTGACCCACTAGCGGGAGTGGGCACCGGGGAGCTGTTTTTT,CASSDPLAGVGTGELFF
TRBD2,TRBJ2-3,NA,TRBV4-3,TGCGCCAGCAGCCAAGTCACCGGGACTAGCGGAACAGATACGCAGTATTTT,CASSQVTGTSGTDTQYF
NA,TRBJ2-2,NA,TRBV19,TGTGCCAGTAGTTGGGCAGCCACCGGGGAGCTGTTTTTT,CASSWAATGELFF
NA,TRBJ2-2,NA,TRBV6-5,TGTGCCAGCAGTTACAACACCGGGGAGCTGTTTTTT,CASSYNTGELFF
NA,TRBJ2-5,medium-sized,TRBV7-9,TGTGCCAGCAGAGCAGACAGGCCACAAGAGACCCAGTACTTC,CASRADRPQETQYF
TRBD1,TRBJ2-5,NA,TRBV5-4,TGTGCCAGCAGCTCCAACCGGGACAGGGTAGAGACCCAGTACTTC,CASSSNRDRVETQYF
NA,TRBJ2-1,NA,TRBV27,TGTGCCAGCAGCCCAGGGGTAGCGTTCTACAATGAGCAGTTCTTC,CASSPGVAFYNEQFF
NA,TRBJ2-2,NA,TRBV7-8,TGTGCCAGCAGCTTCGGGCAGGGGCTTAGAGGGGAGCTGTTTTTT,CASSFGQGLRGELFF
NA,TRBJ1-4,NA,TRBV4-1,TGCGCCAGCAGCCAAGATAGGTCAGATGAAAAACTGTTTTTT,CASSQDRSDEKLFF
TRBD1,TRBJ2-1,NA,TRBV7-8,TGTGCCAGCAGCCGGGACAGTAGCTCCTACAATGAGCAGTTCTTC,CASSRDSSSYNEQFF
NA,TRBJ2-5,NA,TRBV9,TGTGCCAGCAGCTCCCGCCGAGAGCAAGAGACCCAGTACTTC,CASSSRREQETQYF
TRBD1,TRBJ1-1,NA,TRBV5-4,TGTGCCAGCAGCTTGGCAGAGAACAGGGGAAGGGGAGCTTTCTTT,CASSLAENRGRGAFF
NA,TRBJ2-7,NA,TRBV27,TGTGCCAGCAGAATGGGGCGGGCGGGCGACGAGCAGTACTTC,CASRMGRAGDEQYF
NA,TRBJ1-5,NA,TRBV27,TGTGCCAGCAGTTTTTCAGGGCCAGCAAAGCCCAATCAGCCCCAGCATTTT,CASSFSGPAKPNQPQHF
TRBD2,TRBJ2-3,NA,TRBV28,TGTGCCAGCAGATGGGGGACTAGCCACACAGATACGCAGTATTTT,CASRWGTSHTDTQYF
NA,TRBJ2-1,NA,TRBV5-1,TGCGCCAGCAGCTTGGGGGGAGTGCAGTTCTTC,CASSLGGVQFF